The clone carrying this TCR beta chain showed up just a few times. What it recognizes is unknown. Total RNA extraction produced at least 5 micrograms (per sample) for the study. The CDR3 is 13 residues long. Germline V gives CDR1 MRHNA, CDR2 SNTAGT. Trimming took 3 bases from V and 3 from J, leaving 6 bases between them. This sample was taken from a study of blood T cells in healthy people across ages. Primers used in a second PCR of roughly 7 to 11 cycles were a sample-barcoded 5' primer and a J-beta primer mix. Carrying 12 random nucleotides, a template-switch adaptor labeled each individual cDNA molecule. One entry per CDR3 protein, called by TCRdb with MiXCR from the 5' RACE reads. The sample comprises 800,000 or so distinct CDR3 sequences, around 68% of which are singletons, and around 30% rests with the top ten. Whole-study findings and limits: With naive T cell percentage, TCR beta diversity showed a strong correlation. More naive CD4+ cells and higher diversity were found in long-lived than in aged donors.

The source material was blood. The receptor comes from a man aged 25-45 years in good health. The rearrangement links TRBV6-4 to TRBJ2-1, with a possible D match to TRBD1 (6 bases). CDR3 sequence (DNA): TGTGCCAGCAGTGAGGACAGCTACAATGAGCAGTTCTTC. It codes for CASSEDSYNEQFF.